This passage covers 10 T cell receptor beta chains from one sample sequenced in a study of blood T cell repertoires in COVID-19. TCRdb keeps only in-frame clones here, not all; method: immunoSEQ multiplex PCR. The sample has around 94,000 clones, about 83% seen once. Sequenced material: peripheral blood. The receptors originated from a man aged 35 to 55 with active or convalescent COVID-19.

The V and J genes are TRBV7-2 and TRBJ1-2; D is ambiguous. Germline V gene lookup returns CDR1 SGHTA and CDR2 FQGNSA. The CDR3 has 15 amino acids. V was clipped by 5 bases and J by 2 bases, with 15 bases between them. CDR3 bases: TGTGCCAGCAGCCCATGGGCAGATAGGAACTATGGCTACACCTTC. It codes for CASSPWADRNYGYTF.

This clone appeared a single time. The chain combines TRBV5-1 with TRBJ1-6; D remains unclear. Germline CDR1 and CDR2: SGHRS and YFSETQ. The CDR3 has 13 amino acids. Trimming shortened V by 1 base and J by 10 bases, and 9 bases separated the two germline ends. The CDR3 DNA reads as TGCGCCAGCAGCTTGTCAGGTGGATCACCCCTCCACTTT. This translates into CASSLSGGSPLHF.

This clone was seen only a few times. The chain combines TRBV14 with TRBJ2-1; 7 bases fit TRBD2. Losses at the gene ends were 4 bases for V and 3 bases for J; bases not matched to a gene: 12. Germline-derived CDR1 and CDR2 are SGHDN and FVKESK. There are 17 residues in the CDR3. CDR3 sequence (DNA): TGTGCCAGCAGCCCTGGCGGGTGGCTAGCGGTCTACAATGAGCAGTTCTTC. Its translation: CASSPGGWLAVYNEQFF.

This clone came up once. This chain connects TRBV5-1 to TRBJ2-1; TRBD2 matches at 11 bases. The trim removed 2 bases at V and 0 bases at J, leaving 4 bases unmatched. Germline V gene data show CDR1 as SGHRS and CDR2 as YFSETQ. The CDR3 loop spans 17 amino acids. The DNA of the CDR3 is TGCGCCAGCAGCTTACTAGCGGGGGCGAGCTCCTACAATGAGCAGTTCTTC. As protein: CASSLLAGASSYNEQFF. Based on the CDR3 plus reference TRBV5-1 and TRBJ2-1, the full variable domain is KAGVTQTPRYLIKTRGQQVTLSCSPISGHRSVSWYQQTPGQGLQFLFEYFSETQRNKGNFPGRFSGRQFSNSRSEMNVSTLELGDSALYLCASSLLAGASSYNEQFFGPGTRLTVL.

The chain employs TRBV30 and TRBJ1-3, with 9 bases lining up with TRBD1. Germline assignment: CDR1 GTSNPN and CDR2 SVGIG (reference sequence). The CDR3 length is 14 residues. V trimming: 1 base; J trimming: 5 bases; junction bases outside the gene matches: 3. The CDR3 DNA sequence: TGTGCCTGGAGTGAGACAGGGGGACGAAACACCATATATTTT. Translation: CAWSETGGRNTIYF.

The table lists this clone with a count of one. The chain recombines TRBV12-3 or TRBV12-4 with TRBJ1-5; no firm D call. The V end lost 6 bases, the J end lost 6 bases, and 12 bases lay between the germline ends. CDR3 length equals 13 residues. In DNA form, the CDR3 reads TGTGCCAGCAGCTCGATGGAGGGTCAGCCCCAGCATTTT. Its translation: CASSSMEGQPQHF.

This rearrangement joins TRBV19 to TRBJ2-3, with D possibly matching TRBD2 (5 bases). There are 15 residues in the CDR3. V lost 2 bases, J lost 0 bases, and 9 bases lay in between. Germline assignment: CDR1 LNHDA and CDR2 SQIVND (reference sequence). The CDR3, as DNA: TGTGCCAGTAGTATATCCGGGATTAGCACAGATACGCAGTATTTT. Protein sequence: CASSISGISTDTQYF.

The CDR3 nucleotides read TGTGCCATCCCCGACAGAAAAATAACCTACGAGCAGTACTTC. Amino acids: CAIPDRKITYEQYF. V gene TRBV21-1 combines with J gene TRBJ2-7; TRBD1, the table's D call, lacks a check against the DNA. TRBV21-1 is a recognized pseudogene. CDR3 size: 14 residues.

CDR3 DNA sequence: TGTGCCAGCTCACCACCTGGGGCCGCGAACACCGGGGAGCTGTTTTTT. It encodes CASSPPGAANTGELFF. This chain connects TRBV18 to TRBJ2-2, with D perhaps TRBD1 (5 bases). CDR3 length: 16 residues. V gave up 0 bases and J gave up 0 bases, with 8 bases separating them. Germline V gene sequence: CDR1 KGHSH, CDR2 LQKENI.

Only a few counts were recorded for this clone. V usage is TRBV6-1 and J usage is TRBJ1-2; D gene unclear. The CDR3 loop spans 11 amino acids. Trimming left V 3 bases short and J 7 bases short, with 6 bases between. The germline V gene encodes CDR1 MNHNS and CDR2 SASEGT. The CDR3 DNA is TGTGCCAGCAGTGACGGGTTTGGCTACACCTTC. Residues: CASSDGFGYTF.